This TCR beta chain appears in the sequencing data of a study of CD8+CD57+ T cells in acquired aplastic anemia. Whole-study context: The DNA of sorted CD4+ and CD8+ cells averaged 3.2 ug. Overall study results and limits: Significant differences in CD8+ Simpson's diversity were not observed between patients and controls.

Per the germline V gene, CDR1 is MNHEY and CDR2 is SVGAGI. The CDR3 is made up of 12 amino acids. V was pared by 0 bases and J by 11 bases, with 10 bases between. All sequencing subjects had displayed CD8+CD57+ cell expansion on flow cytometry. Everyone among the patients had severe acquired aplastic anemia. At blood sampling, none of the patients had yet received therapy. The use of genomic DNA as template underpinned the TCR beta VDJ and CDR3 profiling. TCRdb redid the calling of the reads with MiXCR, one entry per CDR3 protein. The sample has approximately 300,000 distinct CDR3 sequences, 56% seen once. This clonotype showed up many times. Its antigen is not identified.

The genes are TRBV6-5 and TRBJ1-1; D possibly corresponds to TRBD1 (6 bases). Sequencing was carried out using sorted CD4+, CD8+, or CD8+CD57+ T cells (not recorded which) from PBMCs. The TCR sequence derives from a human donor with aplastic anemia. CDR3 sequence: CASSYSSGAAFF. In DNA form, the CDR3 reads TGTGCCAGCAGTTACTCTTCGGGGGCGGCTTTCTTT.